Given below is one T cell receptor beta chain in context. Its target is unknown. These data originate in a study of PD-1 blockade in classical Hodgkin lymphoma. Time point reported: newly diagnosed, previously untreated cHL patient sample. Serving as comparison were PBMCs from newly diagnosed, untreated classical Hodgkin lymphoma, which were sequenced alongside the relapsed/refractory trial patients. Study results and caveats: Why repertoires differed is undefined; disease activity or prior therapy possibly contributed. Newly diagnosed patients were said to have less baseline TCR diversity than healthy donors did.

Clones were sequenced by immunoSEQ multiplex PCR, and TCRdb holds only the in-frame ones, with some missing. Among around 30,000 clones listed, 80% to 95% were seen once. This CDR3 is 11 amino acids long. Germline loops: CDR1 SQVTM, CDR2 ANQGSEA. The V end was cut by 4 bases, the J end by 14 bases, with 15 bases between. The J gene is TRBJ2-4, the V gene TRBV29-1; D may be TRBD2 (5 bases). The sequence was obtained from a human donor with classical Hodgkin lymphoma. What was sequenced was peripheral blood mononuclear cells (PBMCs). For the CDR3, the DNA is TGCAGCGTTGTAAGAGCGGAGCGGAAGTACTTC. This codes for CSVVRAERKYF.